The sequence of this T cell receptor (beta chain) was determined in a study of cytomegalovirus exposure and HLA in healthy donors. This clone was observed once. Its antigen is unidentified. V shed 5 bases, J shed 4 bases, and the junction held 9 bases outside the gene matches. Per germline, CDR1 SEHNR and CDR2 FQNEAQ (reference sequence). The CDR3 runs to 16 residues. Overall study results and limits: When the data were analyzed later, several of the most significant clusters appeared to be linked to common viral pathogens.

Primers included in the PCR were 60 Vbeta and 13 Jbeta primers. In the original workflow: Tens of millions of unique TCR beta chains, 9 million to 12 million shared, were counted in a later analysis. Sequencing was performed with immunoSEQ multiplex PCR; in TCRdb, only in-frame clones are kept and a portion is missing. The V and J calls and the clone size are those of that table, but D and trimming were determined from the DNA. The sample contains roughly 120,000 clones, 74% of which appear only once. Sequencing was done on a sample of PBMCs. V is TRBV7-9 and J is TRBJ1-5; 9 nucleotides agree with TRBD1. The TCR sequence derives from a man aged 25 to 40 in good health and CMV-seropositive. The chain's CDR3 is CASSNSGTGTNQPQHF. Written as DNA, the CDR3 is TGTGCCAGCAGCAACTCCGGGACAGGGACAAATCAGCCCCAGCATTTT.